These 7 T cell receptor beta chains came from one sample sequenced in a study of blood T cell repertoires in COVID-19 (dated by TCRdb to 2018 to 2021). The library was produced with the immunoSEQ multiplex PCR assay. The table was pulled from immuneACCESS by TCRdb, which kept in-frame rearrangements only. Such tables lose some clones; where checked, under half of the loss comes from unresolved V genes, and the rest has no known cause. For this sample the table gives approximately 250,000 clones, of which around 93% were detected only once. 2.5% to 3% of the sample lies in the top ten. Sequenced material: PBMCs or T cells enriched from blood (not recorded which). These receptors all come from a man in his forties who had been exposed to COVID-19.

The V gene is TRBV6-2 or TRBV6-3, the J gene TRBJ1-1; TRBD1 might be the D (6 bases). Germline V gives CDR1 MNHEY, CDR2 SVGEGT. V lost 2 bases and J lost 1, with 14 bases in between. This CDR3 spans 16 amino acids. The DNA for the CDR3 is TGTGCCAGCAGTTACCGACCGGGACACGGGAACACTGAAGCTTTCTTT. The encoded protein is CASSYRPGHGNTEAFF.

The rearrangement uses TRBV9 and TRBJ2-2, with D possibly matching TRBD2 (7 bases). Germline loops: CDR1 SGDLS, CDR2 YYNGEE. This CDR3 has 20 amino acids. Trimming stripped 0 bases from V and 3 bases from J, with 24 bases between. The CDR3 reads CASSVAHGTTGGPYTGELFF. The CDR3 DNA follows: TGTGCCAGCAGCGTAGCCCACGGGACTACTGGGGGGCCATACACCGGGGAGCTGTTTTTT.

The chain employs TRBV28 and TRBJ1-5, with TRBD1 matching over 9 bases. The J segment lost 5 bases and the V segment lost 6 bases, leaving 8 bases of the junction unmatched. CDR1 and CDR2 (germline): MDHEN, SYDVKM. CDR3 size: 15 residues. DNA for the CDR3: TGTGCCAGCAGCGTACAGGGGGCGAGGTATCAGCCCCAGCATTTT. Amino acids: CASSVQGARYQPQHF.

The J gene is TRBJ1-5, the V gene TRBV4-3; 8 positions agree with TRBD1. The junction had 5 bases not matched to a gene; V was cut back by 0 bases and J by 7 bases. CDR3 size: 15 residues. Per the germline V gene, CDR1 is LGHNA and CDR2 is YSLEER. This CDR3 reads CASSQDAYRGQPQHF. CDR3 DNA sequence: TGCGCCAGCAGCCAAGATGCGTACAGGGGGCAGCCCCAGCATTTT.

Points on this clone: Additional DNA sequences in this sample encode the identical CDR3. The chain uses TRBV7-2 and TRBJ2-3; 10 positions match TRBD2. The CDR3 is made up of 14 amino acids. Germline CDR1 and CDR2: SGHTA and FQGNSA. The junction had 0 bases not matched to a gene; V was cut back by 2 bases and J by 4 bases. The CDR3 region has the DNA TGTGCCAGCAGCTTACTAGCGGGAGCAGATACGCAGTATTTT. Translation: CASSLLAGADTQYF.

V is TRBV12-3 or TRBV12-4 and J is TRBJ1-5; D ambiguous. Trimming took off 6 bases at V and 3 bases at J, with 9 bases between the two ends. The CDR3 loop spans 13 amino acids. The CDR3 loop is CASRTEVNQPQHF. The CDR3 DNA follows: TGTGCCAGCAGGACTGAGGTCAATCAGCCCCAGCATTTT.

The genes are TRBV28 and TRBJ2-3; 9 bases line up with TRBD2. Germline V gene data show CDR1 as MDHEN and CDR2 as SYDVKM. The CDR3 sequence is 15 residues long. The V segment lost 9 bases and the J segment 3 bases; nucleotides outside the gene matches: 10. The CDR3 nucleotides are TGTGCCAGTAAGCTAGCGGGGCCCGCAACAGATACGCAGTATTTT. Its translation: CASKLAGPATDTQYF.